This section outlines one T cell receptor beta chain sequence together with its context. The data belong to a study of shared T cell receptors in the human thymus. Libraries were prepared by immunoSEQ multiplex PCR; TCRdb keeps only in-frame clonotypes and omits some of them. The data show over 450,000 clones, around 78% seen once. Trimming took 3 bases from V and 0 from J, leaving 13 bases between them. This CDR3 region has 16 residues. CDR1 and CDR2 from the germline V gene are KGHSY and FQNENV. The sample was also linked to a second study, of human thymus T cells.

The source is a boy younger than two with a congenital heart defect. The rearrangement links TRBV16 to TRBJ2-3; D perhaps matches TRBD2 (6 bases). What was sequenced was thymocytes. The CDR3 sequence is CASSHPRDFSTDTQYF. In DNA, the CDR3 is TGTGCCAGCAGCCACCCGCGGGACTTTAGCACAGATACGCAGTATTTT.